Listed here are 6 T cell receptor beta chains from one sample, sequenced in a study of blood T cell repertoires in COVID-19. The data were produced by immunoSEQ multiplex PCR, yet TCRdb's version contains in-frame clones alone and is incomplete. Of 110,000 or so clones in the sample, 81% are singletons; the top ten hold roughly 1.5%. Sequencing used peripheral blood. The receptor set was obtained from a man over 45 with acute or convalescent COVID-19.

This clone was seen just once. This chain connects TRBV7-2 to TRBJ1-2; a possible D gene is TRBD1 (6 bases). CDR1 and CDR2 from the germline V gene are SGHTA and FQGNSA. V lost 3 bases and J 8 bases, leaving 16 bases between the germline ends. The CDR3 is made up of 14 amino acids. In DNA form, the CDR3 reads TGTGCCAGCAGCTTTGGGGGGGCAGTTTGGGGCTACACCTTC. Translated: CASSFGGAVWGYTF.

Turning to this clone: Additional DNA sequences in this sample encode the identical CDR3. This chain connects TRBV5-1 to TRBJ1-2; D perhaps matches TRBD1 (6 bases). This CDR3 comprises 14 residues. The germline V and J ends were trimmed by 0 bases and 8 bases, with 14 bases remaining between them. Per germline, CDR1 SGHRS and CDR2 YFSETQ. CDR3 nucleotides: TGCGCCAGCAGCTTGGGGGGGCAGGCTGGCGGCTACACCTTC. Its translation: CASSLGGQAGGYTF.

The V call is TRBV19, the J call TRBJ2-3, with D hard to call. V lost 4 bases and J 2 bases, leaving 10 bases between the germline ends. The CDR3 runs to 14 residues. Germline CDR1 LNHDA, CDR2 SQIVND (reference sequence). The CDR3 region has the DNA TGTGCCAGTAGTACCCCACTCTCCACAGATACGCAGTATTTT. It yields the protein CASSTPLSTDTQYF.

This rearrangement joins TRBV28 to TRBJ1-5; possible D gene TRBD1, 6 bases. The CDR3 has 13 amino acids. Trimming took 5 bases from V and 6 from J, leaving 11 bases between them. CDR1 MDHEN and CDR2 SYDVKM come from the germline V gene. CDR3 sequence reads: CASSKKTGQPQHF. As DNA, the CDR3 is TGTGCCAGCAGTAAAAAGACAGGTCAGCCCCAGCATTTT.

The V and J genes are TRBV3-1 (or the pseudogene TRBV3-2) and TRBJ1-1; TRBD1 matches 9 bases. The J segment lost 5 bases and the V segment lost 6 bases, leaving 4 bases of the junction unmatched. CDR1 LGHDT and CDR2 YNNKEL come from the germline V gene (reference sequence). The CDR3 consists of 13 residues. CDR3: CASRDRGRTEAFF. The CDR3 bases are TGTGCCAGCAGGGACAGGGGTAGGACTGAAGCTTTCTTT.

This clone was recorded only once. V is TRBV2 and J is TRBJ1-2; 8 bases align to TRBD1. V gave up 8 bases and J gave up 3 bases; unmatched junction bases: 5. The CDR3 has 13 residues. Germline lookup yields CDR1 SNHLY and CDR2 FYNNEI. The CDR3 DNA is TGTGCCAGCGCCGGGACAGGAGACTATGGCTACACCTTC. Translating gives CASAGTGDYGYTF.